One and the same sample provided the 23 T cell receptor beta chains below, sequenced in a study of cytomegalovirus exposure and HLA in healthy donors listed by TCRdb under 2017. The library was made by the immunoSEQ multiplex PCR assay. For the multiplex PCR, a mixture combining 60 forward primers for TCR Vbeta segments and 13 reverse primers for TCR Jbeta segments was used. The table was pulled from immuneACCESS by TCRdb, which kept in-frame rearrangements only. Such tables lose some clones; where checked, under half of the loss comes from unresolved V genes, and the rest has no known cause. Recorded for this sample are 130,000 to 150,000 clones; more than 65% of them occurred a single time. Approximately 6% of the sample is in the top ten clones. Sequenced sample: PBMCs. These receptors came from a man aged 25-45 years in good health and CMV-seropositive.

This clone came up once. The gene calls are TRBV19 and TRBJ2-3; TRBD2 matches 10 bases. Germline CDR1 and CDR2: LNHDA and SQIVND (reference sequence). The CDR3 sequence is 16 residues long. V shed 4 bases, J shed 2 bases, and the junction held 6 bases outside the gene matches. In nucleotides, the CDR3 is TGTGCCAGTAGTACAAGGACTAGCGGCAACACAGATACGCAGTATTTT. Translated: CASSTRTSGNTDTQYF. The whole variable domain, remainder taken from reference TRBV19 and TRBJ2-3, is DGGITQSPKYLFRKEGQNVTLSCEQNLNHDAMYWYRQDPGQGLRLIYYSQIVNDFQKGDIAEGYSVSREKKESFPLTVTSAQKNPTAFYLCASSTRTSGNTDTQYFGPGTRLTVL.

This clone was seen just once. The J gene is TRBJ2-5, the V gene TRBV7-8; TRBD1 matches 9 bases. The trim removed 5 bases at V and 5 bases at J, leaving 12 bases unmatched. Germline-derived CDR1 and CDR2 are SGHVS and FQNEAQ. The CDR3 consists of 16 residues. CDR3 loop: CASSTITGTGRETQYF. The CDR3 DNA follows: TGTGCCAGCAGCACCATAACCGGGACAGGGCGGGAGACCCAGTACTTC.

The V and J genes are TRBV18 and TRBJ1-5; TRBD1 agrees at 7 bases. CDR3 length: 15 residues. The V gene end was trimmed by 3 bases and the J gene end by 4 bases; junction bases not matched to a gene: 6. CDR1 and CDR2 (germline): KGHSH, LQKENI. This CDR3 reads CASSPQTGINQPQHF. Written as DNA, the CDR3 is TGTGCCAGCTCACCCCAGACAGGGATTAATCAGCCCCAGCATTTT.

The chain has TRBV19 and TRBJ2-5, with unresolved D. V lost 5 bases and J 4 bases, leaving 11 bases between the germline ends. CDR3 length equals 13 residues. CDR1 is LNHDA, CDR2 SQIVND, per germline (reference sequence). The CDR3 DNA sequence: TGTGCCAGTAGTCCCTCGGTGCGAGAGACCCAGTACTTC. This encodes CASSPSVRETQYF.

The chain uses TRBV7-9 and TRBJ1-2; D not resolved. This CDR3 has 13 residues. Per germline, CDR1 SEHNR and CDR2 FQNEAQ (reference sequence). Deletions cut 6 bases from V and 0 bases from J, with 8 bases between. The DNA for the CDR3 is TGTGCCAGCAGTCACGGAGCTAACTATGGCTACACCTTC. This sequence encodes CASSHGANYGYTF.

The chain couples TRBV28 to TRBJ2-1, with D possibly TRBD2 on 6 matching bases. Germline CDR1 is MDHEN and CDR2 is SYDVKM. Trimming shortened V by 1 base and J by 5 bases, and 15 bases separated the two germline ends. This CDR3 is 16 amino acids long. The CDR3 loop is CASSLSLGGSNNEQFF. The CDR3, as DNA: TGTGCCAGCAGTTTATCCCTTGGGGGGAGCAACAATGAGCAGTTCTTC.

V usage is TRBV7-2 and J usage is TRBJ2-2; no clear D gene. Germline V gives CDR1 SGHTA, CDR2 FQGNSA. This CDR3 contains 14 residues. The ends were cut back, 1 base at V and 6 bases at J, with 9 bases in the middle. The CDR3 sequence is CASSLVGRAGELFF. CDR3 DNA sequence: TGTGCCAGCAGCTTAGTAGGTCGGGCCGGGGAGCTGTTTTTT.

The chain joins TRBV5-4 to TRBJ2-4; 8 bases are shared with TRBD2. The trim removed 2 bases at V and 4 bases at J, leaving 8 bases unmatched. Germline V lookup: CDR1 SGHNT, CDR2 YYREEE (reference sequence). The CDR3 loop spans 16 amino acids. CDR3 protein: CASSFQAGVSKNIQYF. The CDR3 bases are TGTGCCAGCAGCTTCCAAGCGGGAGTTTCAAAAAACATTCAGTACTTC.

CDR3 amino acids: CASSINLAGYYEQYF. The CDR3 coding sequence is TGTGCCAGTAGTATTAATCTAGCGGGATACTACGAGCAGTACTTC. The rearrangement uses TRBV19 and TRBJ2-7, with 9 positions matching TRBD2. The trim removed 3 bases at V and 3 bases at J, leaving 6 bases unmatched. This CDR3 spans 15 amino acids. The germline gives CDR1 LNHDA, CDR2 SQIVND (reference sequence).

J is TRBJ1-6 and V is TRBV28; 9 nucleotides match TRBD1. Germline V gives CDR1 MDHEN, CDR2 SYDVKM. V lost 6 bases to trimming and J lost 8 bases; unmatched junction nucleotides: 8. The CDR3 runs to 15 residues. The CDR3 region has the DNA TGTGCCAGCAGAACTGGGACAGGGTTCGATTCACCCCTCCACTTT. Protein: CASRTGTGFDSPLHF.

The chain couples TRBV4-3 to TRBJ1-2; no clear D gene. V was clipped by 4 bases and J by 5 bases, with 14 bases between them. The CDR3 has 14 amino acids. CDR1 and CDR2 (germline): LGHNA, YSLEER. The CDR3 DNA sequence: TGCGCCAGCAGCCGTCACGTTGAAACTTATGGCTACACCTTC. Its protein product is CASSRHVETYGYTF.

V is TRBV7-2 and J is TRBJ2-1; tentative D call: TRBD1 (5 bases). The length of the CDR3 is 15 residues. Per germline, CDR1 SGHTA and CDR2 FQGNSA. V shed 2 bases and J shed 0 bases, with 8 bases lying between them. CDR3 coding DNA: TGTGCCAGCAGCTTAATGCAGGGCTCCTACAATGAGCAGTTCTTC. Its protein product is CASSLMQGSYNEQFF.

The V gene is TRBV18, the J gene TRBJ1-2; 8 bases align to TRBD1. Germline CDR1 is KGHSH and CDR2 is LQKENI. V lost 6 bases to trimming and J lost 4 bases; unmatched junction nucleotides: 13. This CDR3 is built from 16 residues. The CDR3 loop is CASSQTLRDRSYGYTF. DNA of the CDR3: TGTGCCAGCTCCCAGACTTTACGGGACAGGAGCTATGGCTACACCTTC.

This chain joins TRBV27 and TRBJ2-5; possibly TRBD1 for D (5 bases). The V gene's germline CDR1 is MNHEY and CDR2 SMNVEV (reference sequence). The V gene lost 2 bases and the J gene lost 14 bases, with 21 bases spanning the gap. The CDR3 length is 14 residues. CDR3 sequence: CASSLLGAKRPIYF. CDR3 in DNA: TGTGCCAGCAGTTTACTAGGGGCTAAGAGACCCATATACTTC.

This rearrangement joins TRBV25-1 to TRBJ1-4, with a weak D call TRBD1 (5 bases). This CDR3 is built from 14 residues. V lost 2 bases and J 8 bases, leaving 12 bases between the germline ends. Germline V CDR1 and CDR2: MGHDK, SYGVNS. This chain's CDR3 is CASSEPGAREKLFF. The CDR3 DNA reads TGTGCCAGCAGTGAACCTGGGGCCCGGGAAAAACTGTTTTTT.

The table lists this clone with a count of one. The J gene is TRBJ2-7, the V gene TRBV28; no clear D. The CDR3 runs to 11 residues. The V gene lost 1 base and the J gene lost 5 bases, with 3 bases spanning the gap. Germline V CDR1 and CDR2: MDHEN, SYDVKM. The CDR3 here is CASSLYNEQYF. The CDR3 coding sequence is TGTGCCAGCAGTTTATACAACGAGCAGTACTTC.

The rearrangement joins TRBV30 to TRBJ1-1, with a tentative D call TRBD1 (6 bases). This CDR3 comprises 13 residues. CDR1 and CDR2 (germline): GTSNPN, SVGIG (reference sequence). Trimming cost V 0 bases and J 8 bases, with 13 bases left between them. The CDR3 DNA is TGTGCCTGGAGTGTACAGGGAAGAGGGGAAGCTTTCTTT. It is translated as CAWSVQGRGEAFF.

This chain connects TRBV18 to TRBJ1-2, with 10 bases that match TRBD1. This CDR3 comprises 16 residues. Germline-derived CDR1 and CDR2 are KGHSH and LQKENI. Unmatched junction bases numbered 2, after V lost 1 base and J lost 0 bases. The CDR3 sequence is CASSPQGQGPNYGYTF. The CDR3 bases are TGTGCCAGCTCACCACAGGGACAGGGGCCTAACTATGGCTACACCTTC.

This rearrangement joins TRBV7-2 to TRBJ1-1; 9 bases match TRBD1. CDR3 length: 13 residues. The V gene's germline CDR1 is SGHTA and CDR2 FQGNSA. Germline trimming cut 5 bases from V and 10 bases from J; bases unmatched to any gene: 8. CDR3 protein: CASSQGQGIGAFF. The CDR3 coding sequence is TGTGCCAGCAGCCAGGGACAGGGAATTGGAGCTTTCTTT.

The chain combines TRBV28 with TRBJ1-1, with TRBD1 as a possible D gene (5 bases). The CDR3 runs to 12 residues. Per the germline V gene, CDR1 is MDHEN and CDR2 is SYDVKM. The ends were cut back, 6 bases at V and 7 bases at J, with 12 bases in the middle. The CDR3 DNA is TGTGCCAGCAGCCTGCCGGGGGGTGAAGCTTTCTTT. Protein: CASSLPGGEAFF. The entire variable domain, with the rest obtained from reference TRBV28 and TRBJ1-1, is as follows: DVKVTQSSRYLVKRTGEKVFLECVQDMDHENMFWYRQDPGLGLRLIYFSYDVKMKEKGDIPEGYSVSREKKERFSLILESASTNQTSMYLCASSLPGGEAFFGQGTRLTVV.

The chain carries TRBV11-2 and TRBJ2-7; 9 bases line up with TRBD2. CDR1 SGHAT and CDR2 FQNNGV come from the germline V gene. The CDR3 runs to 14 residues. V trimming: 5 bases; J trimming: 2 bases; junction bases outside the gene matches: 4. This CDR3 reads CASSRAGGAYEQYF. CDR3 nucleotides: TGTGCCAGCAGCCGAGCGGGGGGAGCCTACGAGCAGTACTTC.

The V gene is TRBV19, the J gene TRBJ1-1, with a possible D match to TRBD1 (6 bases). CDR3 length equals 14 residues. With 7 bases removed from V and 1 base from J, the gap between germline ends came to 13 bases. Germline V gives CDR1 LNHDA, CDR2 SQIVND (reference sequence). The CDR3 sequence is CASTVQTGNTEAFF. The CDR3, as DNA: TGTGCCAGTACCGTACAGACAGGGAACACTGAAGCTTTCTTT. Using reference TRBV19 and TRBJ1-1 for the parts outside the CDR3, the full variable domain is DGGITQSPKYLFRKEGQNVTLSCEQNLNHDAMYWYRQDPGQGLRLIYYSQIVNDFQKGDIAEGYSVSREKKESFPLTVTSAQKNPTAFYLCASTVQTGNTEAFFGQGTRLTVV.

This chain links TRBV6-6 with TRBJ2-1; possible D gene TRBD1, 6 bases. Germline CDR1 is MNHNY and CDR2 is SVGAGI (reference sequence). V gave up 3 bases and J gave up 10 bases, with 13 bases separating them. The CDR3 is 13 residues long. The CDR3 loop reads CASSYRGWDEQFF. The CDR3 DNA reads TGTGCCAGCAGTTATAGGGGGTGGGACGAGCAGTTCTTC.